The sequence of this T cell receptor (beta chain) was determined in a study of TIL therapy for anti-PD-1-resistant metastatic lung cancer. The time point here: pre-treatment sample, taken before nivolumab and TIL therapy. In germline, CDR1 is SGHVS, CDR2 FQNEAQ. J lost 0 bases, V lost 9 bases, and 13 bases had no gene match. The CDR3 consists of 16 residues. Sequencing used immunoSEQ v3. Using immunoSEQ multiplex PCR, the repertoire was profiled, and TCRdb retains in-frame clones only, with some absent. This sample yields tens of thousands of clones, of which 65% to 80% are seen a single time; 4% to 6% belongs to the top ten.

The V gene is TRBV7-8, the J gene TRBJ2-5; 7 bases agree with TRBD2. Source: blood, taken at baseline. The clonotype originates from a woman between 30 and 80 years old with non-small cell lung cancer. CDR3 nucleotides: TGTGCCAGTCTATATTCGGGGGGACGGCACCAAGAGACCCAGTACTTC. Amino acid sequence: CASLYSGGRHQETQYF.